The 22 T cell receptor beta chains listed next were all sequenced from one sample in a study of identical twins. TCRdb used MiXCR to reprocess the 5' RACE reads, holding one entry per CDR3 protein. Of 400,000 to 500,000 distinct CDR3 sequences in the sample, 18% are singletons; the top ten hold around 12%. Sequencing was carried out using naive T cells sorted from blood. All receptors derive from a man aged 50 to 59 in good health.

By sample fraction, this clonotype is large (0.1 to 1%). The chain combines TRBV20-1 with TRBJ1-4; the match to TRBD1 covers 8 bases. CDR3 length equals 13 residues. Trimming removed 6 bases from V and 10 bases from J; junction bases left unmatched: 10. Looked up from germline, CDR1 is DFQATT and CDR2 is SNEGSKA (reference sequence). CDR3 protein: CSASGQGARKLFF. CDR3 sequence (DNA): TGCAGTGCCTCAGGGCAGGGGGCAAGAAAACTGTTTTTT.

V usage is TRBV25-1 and J usage is TRBJ2-1, with a weak D call TRBD1 (5 bases). Looked up from germline, CDR1 is MGHDK and CDR2 is SYGVNS. The CDR3 totals 17 residues. V dropped 3 bases and J dropped 7 bases, with 22 bases sitting between them. CDR3 DNA: TGTGCCAGCAGTGATGCCCCCGGCAGGGCGCACGAGAATGAGCAGTTCTTC. Protein sequence: CASSDAPGRAHENEQFF.

This clonotype was seen a handful of times. The chain recombines TRBV6-1 with TRBJ1-6; TRBD1 matches at 8 bases. Germline loops: CDR1 MNHNS, CDR2 SASEGT. This CDR3 has 15 residues. J gave up 5 bases and V 7 bases, and 7 bases lay outside the gene matches. The DNA for the CDR3 is TGTGCCAGCAAAGCACAGGGGGGCAATAATTCACCCCTCCACTTT. Its translation: CASKAQGGNNSPLHF.

This clonotype was counted between two and nine times. The chain links TRBV29-1 to TRBJ2-2; 7 bases are shared with TRBD1. The CDR3 totals 11 residues. Germline-derived CDR1 and CDR2 are SQVTM and ANQGSEA. V dropped 8 bases and J dropped 13; count of bases not matched to a gene: 10. In DNA form, the CDR3 reads TGCAGCATCGGAACAGGGGTAGGGCTGTTTTTT. It is translated as CSIGTGVGLFF.

The chain has TRBV20-1 and TRBJ2-3; 10 nucleotides agree with TRBD2. Germline CDR1 and CDR2: DFQATT and SNEGSKA (reference sequence). The V segment lost 0 bases and the J segment 2 bases; nucleotides outside the gene matches: 8. The CDR3 contains 17 residues. The CDR3 region is CSARDNVLAGPTDTQYF. CDR3 DNA sequence: TGCAGTGCTAGAGATAATGTACTAGCGGGACCCACAGATACGCAGTATTTT.

In this sample, this clonotype turned up a few times. The chain recombines TRBV2 with TRBJ2-1; D is possibly TRBD2 (6 bases). This CDR3 spans 14 amino acids. V shed 6 bases and J shed 0 bases, with 9 bases lying between them. The germline CDR1 and CDR2 sequences are SNHLY and FYNNEI. The CDR3 region has the DNA TGTGCCAGCAGGTGGGGGGACTCCTACAATGAGCAGTTCTTC. This encodes CASRWGDSYNEQFF.

This sequence joins TRBV28 and TRBJ2-5; TRBD1 agrees at 7 bases. Germline V gives CDR1 MDHEN, CDR2 SYDVKM. CDR3 length: 12 amino acids. Trimming removed 11 bases from V and 2 bases from J; junction bases left unmatched: 5. The CDR3 reads CAVQGWQETQYF. CDR3 sequence (DNA): TGTGCCGTACAGGGGTGGCAAGAGACCCAGTACTTC.

This clonotype showed up many times. The chain is built from TRBV27 and TRBJ1-3; 7 bases agree with TRBD1. Germline V lookup: CDR1 MNHEY, CDR2 SMNVEV (reference sequence). V lost 4 bases, J lost 4 bases, and 4 bases stayed unmatched. The CDR3 covers 14 residues. This CDR3 reads CASSWDRYGNTIYF. The CDR3 DNA sequence: TGTGCCAGCAGTTGGGACAGATACGGAAACACCATATATTTT.

The table lists this clonotype with a few counts. The V and J genes are TRBV6-2 or TRBV6-3 and TRBJ2-7, with 9 bases aligning to TRBD1. This CDR3 is 15 amino acids long. Looked up from germline, CDR1 is MNHEY and CDR2 is SVGEGT. After removal of 1 base from V and 1 base from J, the junction contained 2 bases not matched to a gene. In DNA, the CDR3 is TGTGCCAGCAGTTACTGGGACAGGGCGTCCTACGAGCAGTACTTC. It encodes CASSYWDRASYEQYF.

This clonotype was counted at least ten times. V is TRBV20-1 and J is TRBJ1-1; D possibly corresponds to TRBD1 (6 bases). CDR3 length equals 12 residues. CDR1 is DFQATT and CDR2 is SNEGSKA in the germline V gene (reference sequence). The V end lost 7 bases, the J end lost 6 bases, and 15 bases lay between the germline ends. The CDR3 is CSVGRGKPEAFF. Here the CDR3 DNA reads TGCAGTGTGGGCAGGGGAAAACCTGAAGCTTTCTTT.

This clonotype occurred a few times. V and J are TRBV5-6 and TRBJ2-5; D is ambiguous. V lost 0 bases to trimming and J lost 9 bases, with 18 bases between them. The CDR3 consists of 15 residues. Germline-derived CDR1 and CDR2 are SGHDT and YYEEEE. The CDR3 is CASSLARVRAEAQYF. The CDR3 DNA follows: TGTGCCAGCAGCTTGGCCCGGGTGCGAGCTGAGGCCCAGTACTTC.

The rearrangement joins TRBV2 to TRBJ1-1, with D perhaps TRBD1 (5 bases). The CDR3 totals 16 residues. V was cut by 2 bases and J by 0 bases, with 13 bases left in between. Germline V gives CDR1 SNHLY, CDR2 FYNNEI. The CDR3: CASSEFPGRMNTEAFF. In DNA form, the CDR3 reads TGTGCCAGCAGTGAATTCCCGGGACGGATGAACACTGAAGCTTTCTTT. Filled out from reference TRBV2 and TRBJ1-1, the complete variable domain reads EPEVTQTPSHQVTQMGQEVILRCVPISNHLYFYWYRQILGQKVEFLVSFYNNEISEKSEIFDDQFSVERPDGSNFTLKIRSTKLEDSAMYFCASSEFPGRMNTEAFFGQGTRLTVV.

This clonotype was observed at least ten times. The rearrangement uses TRBV4-1 and TRBJ1-1; no reliable D call. V was pared by 0 bases and J by 2 bases, with 10 bases between. This CDR3 comprises 15 residues. Germline loops: CDR1 MGHRA, CDR2 YSYEKL. The CDR3 loop is CASSQEGGGNTEAFF. The CDR3 DNA reads TGCGCCAGCAGCCAAGAAGGCGGAGGCAACACTGAAGCTTTCTTT.

This clonotype was recorded a few times. This chain joins TRBV27 and TRBJ2-1, with TRBD2 matching 10 bases. The V segment lost 5 bases and the J segment 7 bases; nucleotides outside the gene matches: 5. The CDR3 length is 14 residues. CDR1 is MNHEY, CDR2 SMNVEV, per germline (reference sequence). CDR3 residues: CASSPTSGMNEQFF. The CDR3 DNA reads TGTGCCAGCAGTCCCACTAGCGGGATGAATGAGCAGTTCTTC.

This chain connects TRBV29-1 to TRBJ2-7, with D perhaps TRBD1 (5 bases). Germline V gives CDR1 SQVTM, CDR2 ANQGSEA. The CDR3 sequence is 13 residues long. V shed 4 bases and J shed 2 bases, with 12 bases lying between them. The CDR3 DNA is TGCAGCGTTGCGGGCAGGGCAGCCTACGAGCAGTACTTC. As protein: CSVAGRAAYEQYF.

This clonotype was detected only a few times. This chain uses TRBV20-1 with TRBJ2-3; tentatively, D is TRBD1 (5 bases). With 5 bases removed from V and 2 bases from J, the gap between germline ends came to 14 bases. Germline V gives CDR1 DFQATT, CDR2 SNEGSKA (reference sequence). The CDR3 length is 14 residues. CDR3 region: CSASRVQNTDTQYF. The CDR3 DNA follows: TGCAGTGCTTCCAGGGTACAAAACACAGATACGCAGTATTTT.

This clonotype has ten or more counts. This chain links TRBV10-3 with TRBJ2-1; D not resolved. In germline, CDR1 is ENHRY, CDR2 SYGVKD. V gave up 0 bases and J gave up 8 bases, with 5 bases separating them. This CDR3 is built from 12 residues. The CDR3 DNA sequence: TGTGCCATCAGTGAGTCACGGGATGAGCAGTTCTTC. This codes for CAISESRDEQFF.

The chain joins TRBV15 to TRBJ1-5; D call uncertain. The V and J ends lost 2 bases and 2 bases respectively, with 7 bases between them. CDR1 and CDR2 (germline): LNHNV, YYDKDF (reference sequence). This CDR3 comprises 14 residues. The CDR3 nucleotides read TGTGCCACCAGCAGACCCTATGGCAATCAGCCCCAGCATTTT. Amino acids: CATSRPYGNQPQHF.

This clonotype was counted at least ten times. The V call is TRBV28, the J call TRBJ2-7; tentatively, D is TRBD1 (5 bases). V was pared by 2 bases and J by 1 base, with 12 bases between. Germline loops: CDR1 MDHEN, CDR2 SYDVKM. The CDR3 contains 15 residues. The CDR3 DNA sequence: TGTGCCAGCAGTTTAGCCAGGGATGGGTCCTACGAGCAGTACTTC. It translates to CASSLARDGSYEQYF.

This clonotype occurred a few times. The rearrangement links TRBV5-1 to TRBJ2-7; the match to TRBD1 covers 9 bases. V shed 2 bases and J 3 bases; nucleotides not matched to a gene: 15. This CDR3 is built from 18 residues. Germline CDR1 SGHRS, CDR2 YFSETQ. The CDR3 protein is CASSFGSGQGLSLYEQYF. CDR3 in DNA: TGCGCCAGCAGCTTCGGTTCTGGACAGGGGCTTTCCCTCTACGAGCAGTACTTC.

This clonotype was counted only a few times. The V and J genes are TRBV20-1 and TRBJ2-2; D remains unclear. Germline values: CDR1 DFQATT, CDR2 SNEGSKA (reference sequence). CDR3 size: 15 residues. Trimming cost V 3 bases and J 0 bases, with 11 bases left between them. CDR3 in DNA: TGCAGTGCTAGGCCCGTCGCGGCGAACACCGGGGAGCTGTTTTTT. Its translation: CSARPVAANTGELFF.

This clonotype was recorded a few times. The chain is built from TRBV29-1 and TRBJ2-1, with 7 positions matching TRBD2. This CDR3 region has 11 residues. J lost 9 bases, V lost 6 bases, and 5 bases had no gene match. Germline CDR1 is SQVTM and CDR2 is ANQGSEA. Written as DNA, the CDR3 is TGCAGCGTCGTAACTAGCGTTGAGCAGTTCTTC. The encoded protein is CSVVTSVEQFF.